This entry concerns a single T cell receptor beta chain. The repertoire was sequenced with immunoSEQ multiplex PCR; TCRdb's copy has only in-frame clones and lacks some. The sample lists approximately 70,000 clones, roughly nine tenths seen once, with 0.38% in the top ten. V dropped 3 bases and J dropped 6 bases, with 12 bases sitting between them. CDR1 and CDR2 from the germline V gene are MDHEN and SYDVKM. CDR3 length: 14 amino acids. This record comes from a study of technical replicates of blood from several donors. This chain links TRBV28 with TRBJ1-5, with TRBD1 as a possible D gene (6 bases). Sequencing was carried out using T cells isolated from PBMCs. The origin of this receptor is a human donor in good health. Here the CDR3 reads CASSFPGEGQPQHF. In nucleotides, the CDR3 is TGTGCCAGCAGTTTCCCAGGGGAGGGTCAGCCCCAGCATTTT.